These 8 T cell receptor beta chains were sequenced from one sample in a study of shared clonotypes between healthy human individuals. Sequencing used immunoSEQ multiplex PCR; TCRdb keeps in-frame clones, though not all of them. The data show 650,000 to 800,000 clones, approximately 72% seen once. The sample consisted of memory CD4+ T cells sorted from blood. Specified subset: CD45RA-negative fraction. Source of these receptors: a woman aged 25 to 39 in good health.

Here the CDR3 reads CASSLGTGWTGELFF. The CDR3 DNA reads TGTGCCAGCAGCTTGGGGACAGGGTGGACCGGGGAGCTGTTTTTT. This chain connects TRBV7-2 to TRBJ2-2; 9 bases align to TRBD1. The germline gives CDR1 SGHTA, CDR2 FQGNSA. V lost 3 bases to trimming and J lost 5 bases; unmatched junction nucleotides: 4. This CDR3 contains 15 residues.

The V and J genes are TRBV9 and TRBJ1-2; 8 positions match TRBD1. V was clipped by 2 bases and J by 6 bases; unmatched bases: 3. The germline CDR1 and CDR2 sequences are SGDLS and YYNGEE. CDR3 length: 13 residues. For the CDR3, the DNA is TGTGCCAGCAGCGTGGGACAGGCCGATGGCTACACCTTC. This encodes CASSVGQADGYTF.

The CDR3 DNA reads as TGTGCCAGCAGCTTAGAGGGAGGAGAGACCCAGTACTTC. This codes for CASSLEGGETQYF. V usage is TRBV7-3 and J usage is TRBJ2-5, with D perhaps matching TRBD2 (6 bases). The CDR3 is made up of 13 amino acids. V lost 2 bases, J lost 4 bases, and 8 bases lay in between. Germline CDR1 is SGHTA and CDR2 is FQGTGA.

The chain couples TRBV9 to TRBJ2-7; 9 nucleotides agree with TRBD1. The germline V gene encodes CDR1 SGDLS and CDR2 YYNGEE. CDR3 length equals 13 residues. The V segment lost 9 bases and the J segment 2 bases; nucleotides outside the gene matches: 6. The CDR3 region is CANAGTGTYEQYF. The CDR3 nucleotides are TGTGCCAACGCCGGGACAGGGACCTACGAGCAGTACTTC. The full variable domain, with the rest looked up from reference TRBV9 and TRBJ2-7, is DSGVTQTPKHLITATGQRVTLRCSPRSGDLSVYWYQQSLDQGLQFLIQYYNGEERAKGNILERFSAQQFPDLHSELNLSSLELGDSALYFCANAGTGTYEQYFGPGTRLTVT.

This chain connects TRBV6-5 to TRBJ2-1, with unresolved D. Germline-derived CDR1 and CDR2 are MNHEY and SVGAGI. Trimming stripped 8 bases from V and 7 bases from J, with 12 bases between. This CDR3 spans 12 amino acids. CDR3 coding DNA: TGTGCCAGCTCCCCGACACGGAATGAGCAGTTCTTC. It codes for CASSPTRNEQFF.

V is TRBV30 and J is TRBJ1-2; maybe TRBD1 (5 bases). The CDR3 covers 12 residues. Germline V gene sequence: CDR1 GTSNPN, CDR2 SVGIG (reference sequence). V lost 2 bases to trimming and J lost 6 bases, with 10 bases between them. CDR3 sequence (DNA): TGTGCCTGGAGTATGGGGGACCATGGCTACACCTTC. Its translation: CAWSMGDHGYTF.

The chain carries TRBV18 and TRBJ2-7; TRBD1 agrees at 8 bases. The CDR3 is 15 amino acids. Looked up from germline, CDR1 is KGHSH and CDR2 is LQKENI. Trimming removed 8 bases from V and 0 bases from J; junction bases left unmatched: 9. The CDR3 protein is CASLRDRQGSYEQYF. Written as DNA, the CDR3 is TGTGCCAGCCTACGGGACAGGCAGGGCTCCTACGAGCAGTACTTC.

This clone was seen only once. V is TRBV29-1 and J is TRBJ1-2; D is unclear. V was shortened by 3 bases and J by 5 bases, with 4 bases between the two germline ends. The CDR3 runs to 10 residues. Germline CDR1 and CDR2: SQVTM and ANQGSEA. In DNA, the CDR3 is TGCAGCGTTGACCTATATGGCTACACCTTC. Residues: CSVDLYGYTF.